Each of the 5 T cell receptor beta chains below was sequenced from the same sample in a study of shared clonotypes between healthy human individuals. The repertoire was sequenced with immunoSEQ multiplex PCR; TCRdb's copy has only in-frame clones and lacks some. The sample consists of approximately 2,000,000 clones, just under 95% of them appearing once. Sequencing used naive CD4+ T cells from PBMCs. The subset is: CD45RA+ positively selected. The receptor set was obtained from a man younger than 35 in good health. Some clones in this sample may be carry-over from other donors' samples.

The chain uses TRBV7-9 and TRBJ2-1; 9 bases map to TRBD2. CDR3 length: 15 residues. The V gene end was trimmed by 6 bases and the J gene end by 5 bases; junction bases not matched to a gene: 8. From germline, CDR1 is SEHNR and CDR2 FQNEAQ (reference sequence). This chain's CDR3 is CASSNQREDDNEQFF. The CDR3 coding sequence is TGTGCCAGCAGTAACCAGCGGGAGGACGACAATGAGCAGTTCTTC.

This chain links TRBV6-5 with TRBJ2-2, with D perhaps matching TRBD2 (6 bases). The CDR3 covers 15 residues. V lost 1 base and J lost 6, with 12 bases in between. Germline lookup yields CDR1 MNHEY and CDR2 SVGAGI. CDR3: CASSYWGRTPGELFF. For the CDR3, the DNA is TGTGCCAGCAGTTACTGGGGGAGGACCCCCGGGGAGCTGTTTTTT.

V and J are TRBV18 and TRBJ2-1; TRBD2 matches 7 bases. With V trimmed by 3 bases and J by 2 bases, 7 bases remained unmatched. The CDR3 totals 16 residues. The germline V gene has CDR1 KGHSH and CDR2 LQKENI. CDR3 protein: CASSPQSAGAYNEQFF. The CDR3 bases are TGTGCCAGCTCACCCCAGTCCGCGGGAGCCTACAATGAGCAGTTCTTC.

The genes are TRBV11-2 and TRBJ2-1; the D gene is possibly TRBD2 (5 bases). This CDR3 is built from 15 residues. Deletions cut 5 bases from V and 6 bases from J, with 17 bases between. In germline, CDR1 is SGHAT, CDR2 FQNNGV. The CDR3 loop is CASSPVPGKSNEQFF. CDR3 sequence (DNA): TGTGCCAGCAGCCCTGTCCCCGGGAAGTCCAATGAGCAGTTCTTC. Variable domain in full (rest from reference TRBV11-2 and TRBJ2-1): EAGVAQSPRYKIIEKRQSVAFWCNPISGHATLYWYQQILGQGPKLLIQFQNNGVVDDSQLPKDRFSAERLKGVDSTLKIQPAKLEDSAVYLCASSPVPGKSNEQFFGPGTRLTVL.

The V and J genes are TRBV5-1 and TRBJ2-3, with D tentatively TRBD2 (5 bases). The CDR3 consists of 15 residues. Between the trimmed V and J ends, which lost 0 bases and 6 bases, there was a span of 14 bases. Germline CDR1 SGHRS, CDR2 YFSETQ. CDR3 amino acids: CASSLAPGGSDTQYF. The DNA for the CDR3 is TGCGCCAGCAGCTTGGCCCCTGGTGGGAGTGATACGCAGTATTTT. Using reference TRBV5-1 and TRBJ2-3 for the parts outside the CDR3, the full variable domain is KAGVTQTPRYLIKTRGQQVTLSCSPISGHRSVSWYQQTPGQGLQFLFEYFSETQRNKGNFPGRFSGRQFSNSRSEMNVSTLELGDSALYLCASSLAPGGSDTQYFGPGTRLTVL.